The present T cell receptor (beta chain) was sequenced within a study of cytomegalovirus exposure and HLA in healthy donors. Study-wide context: Earlier, some 170 million T cells were analyzed, and about 100 million unique TCR beta sequences were found among them. Study-wide findings and caveats: The productive fraction for most TCR beta V segments was about 90% or about 30% in an earlier analysis.

About this clone: Its specificity is not known.

The PCR contained 60 Vbeta and 13 Jbeta primers. Assay: immunoSEQ multiplex PCR; the TCRdb copy retains only in-frame clones and omits some. The profile covers about 150,000 clones, with over 65% appearing a single time and 1.5% taken by the ten largest. V was clipped by 1 base and J by 1 base, with 4 bases between them. Looked up from germline, CDR1 is LGHNA and CDR2 is YSLEER. There are 13 residues in the CDR3. This clonotype was obtained from a man aged 40-50 years in good health and CMV-seronegative. Specimen: PBMCs. This chain connects TRBV4-3 to TRBJ1-1; D ambiguous. The CDR3 reads CASSQVWNTEAFF. The DNA of the CDR3 is TGCGCCAGCAGCCAAGTCTGGAACACTGAAGCTTTCTTT.